These T cell receptor beta chains were read from a single sample in a study of spatial heterogeneity in lung cancer. Using its own MiXCR run on the 5' RACE reads, TCRdb lists one record per CDR3 protein. The sample lists 15,000 to 20,000 distinct CDR3 sequences; around 9.6% were seen once. Sequenced material: PBMCs, taken at follow-up. The receptors were gathered from a male donor with early-stage non-small cell lung cancer. The CDR3 runs from the conserved cysteine through the conserved F or W. A D gene is named only where the DNA matches it firmly. The listing skips clone size in some rows; elsewhere it reads once, few, many or a size class.

V gene	D gene	clone size	J gene	CDR3 protein	CDR3 DNA
TRBV7-6	TRBD1	many	TRBJ1-1	CASSLRGTDPNTEAFF	TGTGCCAGCAGCTTAAGGGGGACAGACCCGAACACTGAAGCTTTCTTT
TRBV4-3	TRBD1	.	TRBJ1-1	CASSQSPTGGDEAFF	TGCGCCAGCAGCCAATCCCCGACAGGGGGGGATGAAGCTTTCTTT
TRBV4-1	TRBD1	many	TRBJ2-7	CASSQRGQGYEQYF	TGCGCCAGCAGCCAAAGGGGACAGGGCTACGAGCAGTACTTC
TRBV4-1	TRBD1	once	TRBJ2-7	CASSYRDRAYEQYF	TGCGCCAGCAGCTACCGGGACAGGGCCTACGAGCAGTACTTC
TRBV7-2	TRBD1	many	TRBJ2-2	CASSFARQGVTGTGELFF	TGTGCCAGCAGCTTCGCCAGACAGGGGGTAACGGGCACCGGGGAGCTGTTTTTT
TRBV5-6	TRBD1	.	TRBJ1-2	CASSLLGQVPSYGYTF	TGTGCCAGCAGCTTACTGGGACAGGTACCATCCTATGGCTACACCTTC
TRBV30	.	many	TRBJ1-2	CAWSVAADYGYTF	TGTGCCTGGAGTGTAGCGGCAGACTATGGCTACACCTTC
TRBV14	.	.	TRBJ2-7	CASSPQVDSYEQYF	TGTGCCAGCAGCCCCCAGGTCGACTCCTACGAGCAGTACTTC
TRBV28	TRBD1	many	TRBJ2-7	CASSGFQGEKSSLGSYEQYF	TGTGCCAGCAGTGGATTCCAGGGGGAAAAGAGCTCGTTAGGCTCCTACGAGCAGTACTTC
TRBV20-1	.	.	TRBJ2-7	CSAREGAGKNYEQHF	TGCAGTGCTAGAGAGGGGGCGGGAAAGAACTACGAGCAGCACTTC
TRBV4-1	TRBD1	many	TRBJ2-5	CASNSRPGAGGAETQYF	TGCGCCAGCAACTCGCGGCCCGGAGCAGGGGGCGCGGAGACCCAGTACTTC
TRBV20-1	TRBD1	.	TRBJ1-6	CSAGPGTGVSPLHF	TGCAGTGCTGGACCCGGGACAGGGGTTTCACCCCTCCACTTT
TRBV18	TRBD2	few	TRBJ2-3	CASSSSGSTDTQYF	TGTGCCAGCTCATCTAGCGGGAGCACAGATACGCAGTATTTT
TRBV29-1	TRBD1	few	TRBJ2-3	CSVYLTGGEKTDTQYF	TGCAGCGTTTACTTGACAGGGGGCGAGAAAACAGATACGCAGTATTTT
TRBV20-1	.	few	TRBJ1-4	CSANYGQEKLFF	TGCAGTGCTAATTATGGACAGGAAAAACTGTTTTTT
TRBV10-2	.	few	TRBJ2-3	CASSDLSFAADTQYF	TGCGCCAGCAGTGACCTTTCTTTTGCTGCAGATACGCAGTATTTT
TRBV11-2	TRBD2	.	TRBJ2-5	CASRRSGGQETQYF	TGTGCCAGCAGAAGAAGCGGGGGGCAAGAGACCCAGTACTTC
TRBV28	.	many	TRBJ2-7	CASTRQTYEQYF	TGTGCCAGCACCCGACAGACCTACGAGCAGTACTTC
TRBV6-5	TRBD1	.	TRBJ2-2	CASSYSRTGAGELFF	TGTGCCAGCAGTTACTCCCGGACAGGGGCCGGGGAGCTGTTTTTT
TRBV28	TRBD1	many	TRBJ2-1	CASSPPPPTGYEQFF	TGTGCCAGCAGTCCTCCCCCCCCGACAGGGTACGAGCAGTTCTTC
TRBV18	.	many	TRBJ1-4	CASFRSDRGEKLFF	TGTGCCAGCTTCCGCTCGGACAGAGGTGAAAAACTGTTTTTT
TRBV7-9	TRBD2	many	TRBJ2-1	CAGAGERHEQFF	TGTGCAGGGGCGGGGGAAAGACATGAGCAGTTCTTC
TRBV29-1	TRBD2	many	TRBJ2-5	CSVHSGVRQETQYF	TGCAGCGTCCATAGCGGGGTGAGGCAAGAGACCCAGTACTTC
TRBV5-1	.	many	TRBJ1-2	CASSLETGMSGGYTF	TGCGCCAGCAGCTTGGAGACAGGAATGTCGGGCGGCTACACCTTC
TRBV27	.	few	TRBJ2-7	CASSLKGSPYEQYF	TGTGCCAGCAGTTTAAAGGGGAGTCCCTACGAGCAGTACTTC
TRBV11-2	TRBD2	.	TRBJ2-2	CASSARTSGNTGELFF	TGTGCCAGCAGCGCCCGGACTAGTGGGAACACCGGGGAGCTGTTTTTT
TRBV11-3	TRBD1	many	TRBJ2-1	CASSARQGDNEQFF	TGTGCCAGCAGCGCTAGACAGGGGGACAATGAGCAGTTCTTC
TRBV5-1	.	many	TRBJ1-4	CASSFGDRGNEKLFF	TGCGCCAGCAGCTTCGGGGACCGCGGTAATGAAAAACTGTTTTTT
TRBV2	TRBD2	many	TRBJ2-7	CASSLLLGSGGSEQYF	TGTGCCAGCAGTCTTCTGCTGGGAAGCGGGGGCTCCGAGCAGTACTTC
TRBV29-1	TRBD1	few	TRBJ2-5	CSVEGVTGGQETQYF	TGCAGCGTTGAAGGGGTGACAGGGGGCCAAGAGACCCAGTACTTC
TRBV29-1	.	.	TRBJ1-2	CSVEDSGTPYGYTF	TGCAGCGTTGAAGATTCCGGGACGCCCTATGGCTACACCTTC
TRBV6-5	.	few	TRBJ2-2	CASSFGRNTGELFF	TGTGCCAGCAGTTTCGGGCGAAACACCGGGGAGCTGTTTTTT
TRBV2	TRBD1	.	TRBJ2-1	CASSTGQGLAGGRNEQFF	TGTGCCAGCAGTACGGGACAGGGGCTGGCGGGAGGACGGAATGAGCAGTTCTTC
TRBV15	TRBD2	.	TRBJ2-3	CATSRRGTSTDTQYF	TGTGCCACCAGCCGGCGGGGGACTAGCACAGATACGCAGTATTTT
TRBV29-1	.	many	TRBJ2-1	CSVEVGGPHSYNEQFF	TGCAGCGTTGAAGTGGGCGGGCCTCACTCCTACAATGAGCAGTTCTTC
TRBV11-2	TRBD2	many	TRBJ2-7	CASSPSGGAGYEQYF	TGTGCCAGCAGCCCCTCGGGGGGGGCTGGGTACGAGCAGTACTTC
TRBV29-1	TRBD1	many	TRBJ1-2	CSVEDGTGVIYGYTF	TGCAGCGTTGAAGACGGGACAGGGGTTATCTATGGCTACACCTTC
TRBV20-1	.	many	TRBJ2-7	CSAHRGGGPYEQYF	TGCAGTGCCCACAGAGGGGGGGGTCCGTACGAGCAGTACTTC
TRBV4-3	.	many	TRBJ2-7	CASSQGDLLDEQYF	TGCGCCAGCAGCCAAGGGGACCTCCTCGACGAGCAGTACTTC
TRBV3-1	TRBD2	many	TRBJ2-7	CASSQGLAGLPPYEQYF	TGTGCCAGCAGCCAGGGACTAGCGGGATTGCCGCCTTACGAGCAGTACTTC
TRBV6-2/TRBV6-3	.	few	TRBJ2-6	CASSSASGANVLTF	TGTGCCAGCAGTTCTGCTTCCGGGGCCAACGTCCTGACTTTC
TRBV20-1	.	many	TRBJ2-3	CSAELGEDTQYF	TGCAGTGCCGAATTAGGGGAAGATACGCAGTATTTT
TRBV20-1	TRBD1	many	TRBJ1-1	CSARDLGVRGTEAFF	TGCAGTGCTAGAGATTTAGGCGTCAGGGGGACTGAAGCTTTCTTT
TRBV11-2	.	many	TRBJ2-3	CASSLGAADTQYF	TGTGCCAGCAGCTTAGGTGCTGCAGATACGCAGTATTTT
TRBV4-2	TRBD1	many	TRBJ2-3	CASSLRDRGEDTQYF	TGTGCCAGCAGCCTCCGGGACAGGGGTGAAGATACGCAGTATTTT
TRBV29-1	.	many	TRBJ2-3	CSVEVGSQQYF	TGCAGCGTTGAAGTCGGGTCCCAGCAGTATTTT
TRBV4-3	.	many	TRBJ2-1	CASSHEDSHNEQFF	TGCGCCAGCAGCCATGAGGACTCCCACAATGAGCAGTTCTTC
TRBV11-2	.	many	TRBJ1-5	CASSLAGYSNQPQHF	TGTGCCAGCAGCTTAGCGGGTTATAGCAATCAGCCCCAGCATTTT